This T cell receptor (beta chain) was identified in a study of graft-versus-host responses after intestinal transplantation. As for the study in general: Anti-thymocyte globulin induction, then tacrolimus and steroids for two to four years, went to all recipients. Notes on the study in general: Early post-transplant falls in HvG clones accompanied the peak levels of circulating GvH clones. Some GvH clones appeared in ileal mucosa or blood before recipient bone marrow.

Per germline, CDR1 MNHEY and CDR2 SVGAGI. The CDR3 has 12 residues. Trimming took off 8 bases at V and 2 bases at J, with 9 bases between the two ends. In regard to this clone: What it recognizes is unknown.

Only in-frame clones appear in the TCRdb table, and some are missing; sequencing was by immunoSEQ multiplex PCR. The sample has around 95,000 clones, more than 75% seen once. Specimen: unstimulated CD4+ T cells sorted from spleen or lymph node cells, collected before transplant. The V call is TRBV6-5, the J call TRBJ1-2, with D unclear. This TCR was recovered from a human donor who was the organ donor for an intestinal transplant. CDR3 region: CASLPSNYGYTF. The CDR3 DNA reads TGTGCCAGCCTTCCGTCAAACTATGGCTACACCTTC.